This T cell receptor (beta chain) was identified during a study of cytomegalovirus exposure and HLA in healthy donors. The study, taken as a whole, reports: A later analysis associated under 20,000 TCR beta sequences with HLA alleles at a 0.05 false discovery rate. Reportedly, a later analysis found an Asian-associated ancestry cluster had fewer N-insertions than the roughly 700-donor mean.

V was clipped by 10 bases and J by 3 bases, with 12 bases between them. Germline CDR1 SEHNR, CDR2 FQNEAQ (reference sequence). CDR3 length equals 12 residues. The PCR made use of 60 Vbeta and 13 Jbeta primers. Sequencing was performed with immunoSEQ multiplex PCR; in TCRdb, only in-frame clones are kept and a portion is missing. This sample has 110,000 or so clones, with 75% to 90% found just once. A word on this clone: Its antigen is undetermined.

The TCR sequence derives from a young man in good health and CMV-seropositive. The specimen sequenced was PBMCs. The chain carries TRBV7-9 and TRBJ1-1; D remains ambiguous. CDR3 protein: CATQLRDTEAFF. The CDR3 nucleotides are TGTGCCACCCAGCTCCGGGACACTGAAGCTTTCTTT.